These 16 T cell receptor beta chains share one sample of origin, sequenced in a study of technical replicates of blood from a few donors. TCRdb keeps only in-frame clones here, not all; method: immunoSEQ multiplex PCR. This table has tens of thousands of clones, around nine tenths appearing once. The sample was PBMCs. Every receptor here comes from a human donor in good health. Some clones in this sample may be carry-over from other donors' samples.

This clone has only one observation. The J gene is TRBJ2-5, the V gene TRBV7-7; no definite D call. The CDR3 has 11 residues. Germline values: CDR1 SSHAT, CDR2 FNYEAQ (reference sequence). V dropped 4 bases and J dropped 4 bases, with 4 bases sitting between them. CDR3 region: CASSSGETQYF. For the CDR3, the DNA is TGTGCCAGCAGCTCGGGAGAGACCCAGTACTTC.

V is TRBV10-3 and J is TRBJ2-3, with 12 nucleotides matching TRBD2. V lost 3 bases to trimming and J lost 6 bases; unmatched junction nucleotides: 16. Germline CDR1 ENHRY, CDR2 SYGVKD. The CDR3 extends over 19 amino acids. CDR3 protein: CAISDRRLAGARRRDTQYF. CDR3 bases: TGTGCCATCAGTGATAGAAGACTAGCGGGAGCACGCCGAAGGGATACGCAGTATTTT.

The chain uses TRBV7-8 and TRBJ2-5; 9 bases align to TRBD1. The CDR3 consists of 14 residues. V shed 7 bases and J 4 bases; nucleotides not matched to a gene: 7. Germline-derived CDR1 and CDR2 are SGHVS and FQNEAQ. As DNA, the CDR3 is TGTGCCAGCACCGGACAGGGGAATTCAGAGACCCAGTACTTC. It codes for CASTGQGNSETQYF.

This chain uses TRBV6-1 with TRBJ1-6; perhaps TRBD1 as D (6 bases). V shed 4 bases and J shed 10 bases, with 11 bases lying between them. The CDR3 runs 13 residues. CDR1 is MNHNS, CDR2 SASEGT, per germline. CDR3 sequence reads: CASSGTGKSPLHF. Written as DNA, the CDR3 is TGTGCCAGCAGTGGAACAGGGAAATCACCCCTCCACTTT.

V is TRBV5-6 and J is TRBJ2-5, with D unclear. Germline V gene lookup returns CDR1 SGHDT and CDR2 YYEEEE. Trimming pared 0 bases from V and 0 bases from J, leaving 9 bases between. The CDR3 has 15 amino acids. The CDR3 is CASSLVAGYQETQYF. CDR3 DNA: TGTGCCAGCAGCTTGGTGGCAGGTTACCAAGAGACCCAGTACTTC.

The chain employs TRBV19 and TRBJ1-5, with D tentatively TRBD1 (5 bases). CDR1 is LNHDA and CDR2 is SQIVND in the germline V gene (reference sequence). CDR3 length: 15 residues. V shed 7 bases and J shed 4 bases, with 17 bases lying between them. The CDR3 sequence is CASTPAGTTNQPQHF. The CDR3 DNA sequence: TGTGCCAGTACCCCGGCGGGGACCACAAATCAGCCCCAGCATTTT.

The chain is built from TRBV6-4 and TRBJ2-3; 9 bases line up with TRBD2. Germline-derived CDR1 and CDR2 are MRHNA and SNTAGT. J was trimmed by 3 bases and V by 6 bases; bases with no gene match: 7. The CDR3 is 15 amino acids. DNA for the CDR3: TGTGCCAGCAGGGATAGCGGGAGAGGAACAGATACGCAGTATTTT. Translating gives CASRDSGRGTDTQYF.

The chain joins TRBV9 to TRBJ2-2; D ambiguous. Trimming shortened V by 4 bases and J by 7 bases, and 8 bases separated the two germline ends. Germline-derived CDR1 and CDR2 are SGDLS and YYNGEE. There are 12 residues in the CDR3. CDR3 nucleotide sequence: TGTGCCAGCAGCCCCCGTAACGGGGAGCTGTTTTTT. It translates to CASSPRNGELFF.

This rearrangement joins TRBV6-6 to TRBJ1-2, with D maybe TRBD1 (6 bases). Trimming shortened V by 6 bases and J by 6 bases, and 14 bases separated the two germline ends. The CDR3 totals 13 residues. CDR1 MNHNY and CDR2 SVGAGI come from the germline V gene (reference sequence). The CDR3: CASRSDRLHGYTF. In nucleotides, the CDR3 is TGTGCCAGCAGATCGGACAGACTCCATGGCTACACCTTC.

A single count supports this clone. The chain joins TRBV11-2 to TRBJ2-7; 11 bases line up with TRBD1. The CDR3 loop spans 14 amino acids. Trimming removed 4 bases from V and 7 bases from J; junction bases left unmatched: 6. Germline-derived CDR1 and CDR2 are SGHAT and FQNNGV. CDR3 sequence: CASSSGTGGGEQYF. CDR3 nucleotide sequence: TGTGCCAGCAGCTCTGGGACAGGGGGTGGTGAGCAGTACTTC.

This chain joins TRBV10-1 and TRBJ1-5; D perhaps matches TRBD1 (5 bases). The CDR3 has 16 amino acids. Germline values: CDR1 WNHNN, CDR2 SYGVQD (reference sequence). V was trimmed by 5 bases and J by 6 bases, leaving 20 bases between them. Here the CDR3 reads CASSRAVQDQGQPQHF. CDR3 DNA: TGCGCCAGCAGTCGGGCGGTGCAGGACCAGGGTCAGCCCCAGCATTTT.

The chain recombines TRBV9 with TRBJ2-7; TRBD1 agrees at 7 bases. The germline V gene encodes CDR1 SGDLS and CDR2 YYNGEE. V lost 4 bases and J lost 0; bases outside the gene matches: 7. This CDR3 spans 15 amino acids. This CDR3 is CASSPRDSSSYEQYF. CDR3 DNA sequence: TGTGCCAGCAGCCCCCGGGACAGTAGCTCCTACGAGCAGTACTTC.

The chain couples TRBV5-6 to TRBJ2-5; D is uncertain. The J call could be wrong; TRBJ2-7 is a better fit for the DNA end. Germline CDR1 is SGHDT and CDR2 is YYEEEE. This CDR3 comprises 14 residues. The CDR3 reads CASTRGELLYEQYF. The CDR3 coding sequence is TGTGCCAGCACCCGCGGAGAGTTACTCTACGAGCAGTACTTC.

This chain connects TRBV4-1 to TRBJ2-7; a weak D match, TRBD1 (6 bases). Germline loops: CDR1 MGHRA, CDR2 YSYEKL. The CDR3 has 17 residues. Trimming removed 2 bases from V and 6 bases from J, with 23 bases in between. Here the CDR3 reads CASSQHMNRDPPREQYF. Written as DNA, the CDR3 is TGCGCCAGCAGCCAACATATGAACAGGGATCCTCCCCGCGAGCAGTACTTC.

This chain connects TRBV6-7 to TRBJ1-5; 7 nucleotides match TRBD1. TRBV6-7 is designated an ORF whose function remains uncertain. J gave up 0 bases and V 10 bases, and 15 bases lay outside the gene matches. The CDR3 sequence is 17 residues long. The CDR3 reads CAIRPPGTDISNQPQHF. CDR3 coding DNA: TGTGCCATCCGCCCCCCCGGGACAGATATTAGCAATCAGCCCCAGCATTTT.

The chain has TRBV29-1 and TRBJ2-3, with a tentative D call TRBD2 (6 bases). The CDR3 totals 13 residues. Germline CDR1 is SQVTM and CDR2 is ANQGSEA. Trimming took off 0 bases at V and 8 bases at J, with 12 bases between the two ends. This CDR3 is CSVEDQAGGTQYF. The DNA of the CDR3 is TGCAGCGTTGAAGATCAGGCCGGGGGTACGCAGTATTTT.